A single sample is the source of the 6 T cell receptor beta chains below, sequenced in a study of radiotherapy plus CTLA-4 blockade in lung cancer. This table comes from immunoSEQ multiplex PCR, and its TCRdb copy is limited to in-frame clones, with some not included. The table includes tens of thousands of clones, approximately 86% detected once. This specimen consisted of peripheral blood, obtained from a patient treated with radiotherapy plus ipilimumab. These receptors originate from a human donor with non-small cell lung cancer whose response to radiotherapy plus ipilimumab could not be evaluated.

This sequence joins TRBV7-9 and TRBJ2-5, with 7 bases aligning to TRBD1. The J segment lost 4 bases and the V segment lost 7 bases, leaving 9 bases of the junction unmatched. The CDR3 has 14 amino acids. From germline, CDR1 is SEHNR and CDR2 FQNEAQ (reference sequence). CDR3 DNA: TGTGCCAGCATCCCAGACAGGGATCGAGAGACCCAGTACTTC. Translation gives CASIPDRDRETQYF. Drawing the rest from reference TRBV7-9 and TRBJ2-5, the complete variable domain is DTGVSQNPRHKITKRGQNVTFRCDPISEHNRLYWYRQTLGQGPEFLTYFQNEAQLEKSRLLSDRFSAERPKGSFSTLEIQRTEQGDSAMYLCASIPDRDRETQYFGPGTRLLVL.

The rearrangement joins TRBV2 to TRBJ2-1, with 7 bases that match TRBD2. V shed 7 bases, J shed 7 bases, and the junction held 13 bases outside the gene matches. The CDR3 has 15 residues. Germline assignment: CDR1 SNHLY and CDR2 FYNNEI. CDR3 sequence reads: CASMGFSGPGNEQFF. The CDR3 bases are TGTGCCAGCATGGGGTTTAGCGGGCCCGGAAATGAGCAGTTCTTC.

This sequence joins TRBV5-1 and TRBJ1-2; 7 positions agree with TRBD1. The V segment lost 3 bases and the J segment 8 bases; nucleotides outside the gene matches: 7. Germline V CDR1 and CDR2: SGHRS, YFSETQ. This CDR3 has 13 residues. The CDR3 spells CASSWTNRGGYTF. The CDR3 region has the DNA TGCGCCAGCAGCTGGACAAACAGGGGAGGCTACACCTTC.

The rearrangement uses TRBV19 and TRBJ2-7, with unresolved D. Germline CDR1 LNHDA, CDR2 SQIVND (reference sequence). Between the trimmed V and J ends, which lost 4 bases and 2 bases, there was a span of 9 bases. This CDR3 has 13 amino acids. The CDR3 DNA sequence: TGTGCCAGTAGTAGCTGGCAGGCCTACGAGCAGTACTTC. It codes for CASSSWQAYEQYF.

The V and J genes are TRBV28 and TRBJ2-1, with D possibly TRBD2 on 6 matching bases. The CDR3 consists of 16 residues. Germline V gives CDR1 MDHEN, CDR2 SYDVKM. Trimming took off 5 bases at V and 2 bases at J, with 16 bases between the two ends. Written as DNA, the CDR3 is TGTGCCAGCAGTCCCTCCTACGGGAGAACCTACAATGAGCAGTTCTTC. This sequence encodes CASSPSYGRTYNEQFF.

The rearrangement links TRBV9 to TRBJ2-2, with 9 positions matching TRBD1. CDR3 length: 16 amino acids. The germline gives CDR1 SGDLS, CDR2 YYNGEE. With V trimmed by 2 bases and J by 4 bases, 6 bases remained unmatched. Here the CDR3 reads CASSVGTTGGTGELFF. The CDR3, as DNA: TGTGCCAGCAGCGTCGGTACGACAGGGGGCACCGGGGAGCTGTTTTTT.